This T cell receptor (beta chain) came from a study of cytotoxic CD8 clonotypes in ibrutinib-treated CLL. About the study: Across the patients, about a dozen were relapsed/refractory, around 16 treatment-naive and roughly 18 IGHV unmutated. Once treatment had gone on for a median of around eleven months, range 6 to 36, response samples were drawn. Findings and caveats of the study: While tracking circulating CD8+ T-cell counts, baseline clonality exceeded that of age-matched healthy donors.

The CDR3 has 15 residues. Germline V gene sequence: CDR1 SGHNT, CDR2 YENEEA. Trimming removed 0 bases from V and 3 bases from J; junction bases left unmatched: 5. This clone has a handful of counts. The antigen is not known. The data were produced by immunoSEQ multiplex PCR, yet TCRdb's version contains in-frame clones alone and is incomplete. This table holds some 200,000 clones, around 72% found once. Here the sequenced sample was PBMCs, taken after 24 months of ibrutinib treatment. This TCR was sampled from a human donor with chronic lymphocytic leukemia. The chain combines TRBV11-3 with TRBJ2-7, with 7 nucleotides matching TRBD2. CDR3 DNA sequence: TGTGCCAGCAGCTTAGAGGCGGGAGAGGGCTACGAGCAGTACTTC. Protein product: CASSLEAGEGYEQYF.